This TCR beta chain was found in a study of blood T cell repertoires in COVID-19. Looking at the study overall: Acute-phase and convalescent COVID-19 samples originated in the United States, Italy and Spain. The cDNA or gDNA used as material had been derived from T cells, B-cell-depleted T cells, or PBMCs.

This CDR3 has 11 amino acids. The V gene's germline CDR1 is SSHAT and CDR2 FNYEAQ (reference sequence). Seattle patient enrollment occurred during active infection, with longitudinal follow-up thereafter. Original processing notes: Estimation of nucleated cell counts was performed using reference gene primer amplification. This table comes from immunoSEQ multiplex PCR, and its TCRdb copy is limited to in-frame clones, with some not included. That table supplies the V and J calls and clone size; D and trimming were determined from the DNA. The sample contains 150,000 to 200,000 clones, roughly 93% of which appear only once.

The rearrangement joins TRBV7-7 to TRBJ1-2, with 9 positions matching TRBD1. The source of this sequence is a woman in her sixties or seventies with COVID-19, enrolled during active disease. The specimen was peripheral blood. CDR3 DNA sequence: TGTGCTATACAGGGGGCCAATGGCTACACCTTC. Translation: CAIQGANGYTF.